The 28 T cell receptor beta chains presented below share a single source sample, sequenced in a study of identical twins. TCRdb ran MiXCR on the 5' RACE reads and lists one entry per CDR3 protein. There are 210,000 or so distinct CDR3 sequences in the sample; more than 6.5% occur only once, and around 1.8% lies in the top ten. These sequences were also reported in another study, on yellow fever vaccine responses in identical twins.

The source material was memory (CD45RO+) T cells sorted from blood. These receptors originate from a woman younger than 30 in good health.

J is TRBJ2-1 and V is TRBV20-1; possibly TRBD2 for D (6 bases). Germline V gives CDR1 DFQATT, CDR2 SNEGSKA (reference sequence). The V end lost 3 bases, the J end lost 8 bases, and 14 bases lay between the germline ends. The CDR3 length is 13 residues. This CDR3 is CSASLGLTDEQFF. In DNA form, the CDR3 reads TGCAGTGCTAGCTTGGGACTTACGGATGAGCAGTTCTTC.

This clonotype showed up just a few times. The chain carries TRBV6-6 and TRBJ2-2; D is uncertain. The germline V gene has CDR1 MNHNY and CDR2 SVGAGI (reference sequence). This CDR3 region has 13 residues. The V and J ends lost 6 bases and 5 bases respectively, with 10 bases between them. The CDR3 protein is CASSSALTGELFF. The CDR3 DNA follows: TGTGCCAGCAGCTCTGCCTTGACCGGGGAGCTGTTTTTT.

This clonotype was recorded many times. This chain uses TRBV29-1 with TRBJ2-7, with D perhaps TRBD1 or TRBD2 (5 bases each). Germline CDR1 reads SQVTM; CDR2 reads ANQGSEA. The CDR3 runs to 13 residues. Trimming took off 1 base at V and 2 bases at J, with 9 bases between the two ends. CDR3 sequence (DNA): TGCAGCGTTGAAGGGGACGGAACCTACGAGCAGTACTTC. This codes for CSVEGDGTYEQYF.

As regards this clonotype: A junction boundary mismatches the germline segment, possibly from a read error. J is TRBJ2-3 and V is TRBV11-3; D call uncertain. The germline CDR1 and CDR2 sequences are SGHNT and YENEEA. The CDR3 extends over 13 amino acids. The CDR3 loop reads CASSLLSTDAQYF. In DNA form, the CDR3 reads TGTGCCAGCAGCTTACTCAGCACAGATGCGCAGTATTTT.

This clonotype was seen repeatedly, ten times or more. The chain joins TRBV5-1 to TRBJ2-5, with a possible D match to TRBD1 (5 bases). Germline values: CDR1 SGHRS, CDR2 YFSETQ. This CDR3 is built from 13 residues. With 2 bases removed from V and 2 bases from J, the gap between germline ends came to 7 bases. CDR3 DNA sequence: TGCGCCAGCAGCTTCCGACAGCAAGAGACCCAGTACTTC. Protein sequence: CASSFRQQETQYF.

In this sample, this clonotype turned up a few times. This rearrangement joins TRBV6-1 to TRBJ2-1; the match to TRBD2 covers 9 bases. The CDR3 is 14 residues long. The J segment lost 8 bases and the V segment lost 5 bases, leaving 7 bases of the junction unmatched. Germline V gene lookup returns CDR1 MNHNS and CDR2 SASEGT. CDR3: CASSSPGLAYEQFF. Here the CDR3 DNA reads TGTGCCAGCAGTAGTCCGGGACTAGCATATGAGCAGTTCTTC.

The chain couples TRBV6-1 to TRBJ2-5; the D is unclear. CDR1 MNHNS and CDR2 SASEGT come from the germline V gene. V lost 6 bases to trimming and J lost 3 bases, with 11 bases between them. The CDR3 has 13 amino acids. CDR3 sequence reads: CASRDRLKETQYF. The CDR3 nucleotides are TGTGCCAGCAGAGACCGACTTAAAGAGACCCAGTACTTC.

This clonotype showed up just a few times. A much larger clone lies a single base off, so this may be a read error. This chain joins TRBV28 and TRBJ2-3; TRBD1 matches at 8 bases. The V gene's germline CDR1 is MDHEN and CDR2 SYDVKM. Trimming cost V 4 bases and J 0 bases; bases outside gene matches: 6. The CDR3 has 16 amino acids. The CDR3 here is CASSSGQGWSTDTQYF. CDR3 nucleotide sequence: TGTGCCAGCAGTTCCGGACAGGGTTGGAGCACAGATACGCAGTATTTT.

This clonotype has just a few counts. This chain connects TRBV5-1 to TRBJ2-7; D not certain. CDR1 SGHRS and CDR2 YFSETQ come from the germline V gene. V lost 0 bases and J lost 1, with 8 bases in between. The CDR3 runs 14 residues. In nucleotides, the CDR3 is TGCGCCAGCAGCTTGGTTGGCATTTCCTACGAGCAGTACTTC. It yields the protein CASSLVGISYEQYF.

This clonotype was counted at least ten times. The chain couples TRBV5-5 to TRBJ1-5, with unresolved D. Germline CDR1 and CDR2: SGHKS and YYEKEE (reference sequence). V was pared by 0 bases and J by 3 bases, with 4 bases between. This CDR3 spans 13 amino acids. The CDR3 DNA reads TGTGCCAGCAGCTTGGTGCCCAATCAGCCCCAGCATTTT. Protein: CASSLVPNQPQHF.

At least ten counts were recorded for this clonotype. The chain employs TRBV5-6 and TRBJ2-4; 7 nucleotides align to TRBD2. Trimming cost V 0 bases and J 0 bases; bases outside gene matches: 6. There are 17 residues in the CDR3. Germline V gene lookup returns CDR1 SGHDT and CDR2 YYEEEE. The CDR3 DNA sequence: TGTGCCAGCAGCTTGGGGAAGACTAGCTTAGCCAAAAACATTCAGTACTTC. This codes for CASSLGKTSLAKNIQYF.

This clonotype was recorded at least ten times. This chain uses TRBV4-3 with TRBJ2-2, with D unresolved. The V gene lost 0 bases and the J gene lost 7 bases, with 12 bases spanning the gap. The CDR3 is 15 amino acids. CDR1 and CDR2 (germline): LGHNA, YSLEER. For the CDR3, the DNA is TGCGCCAGCAGCCAAGAATTGGGAACGGGCGGGGAGCTGTTTTTT. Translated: CASSQELGTGGELFF.

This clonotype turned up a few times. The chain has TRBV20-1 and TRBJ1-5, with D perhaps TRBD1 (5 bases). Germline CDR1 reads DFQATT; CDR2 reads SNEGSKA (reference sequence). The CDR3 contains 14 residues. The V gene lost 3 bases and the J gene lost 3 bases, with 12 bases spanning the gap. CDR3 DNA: TGCAGTGCTAGTCCCGGGGGTTACAATCAGCCCCAGCATTTT. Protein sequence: CSASPGGYNQPQHF.

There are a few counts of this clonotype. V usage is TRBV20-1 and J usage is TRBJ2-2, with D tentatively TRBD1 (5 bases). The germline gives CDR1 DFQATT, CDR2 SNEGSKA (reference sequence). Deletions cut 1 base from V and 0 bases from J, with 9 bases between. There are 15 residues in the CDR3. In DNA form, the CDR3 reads TGCAGTGCTAGAGGTGGACATTCGAACACCGGGGAGCTGTTTTTT. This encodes CSARGGHSNTGELFF.

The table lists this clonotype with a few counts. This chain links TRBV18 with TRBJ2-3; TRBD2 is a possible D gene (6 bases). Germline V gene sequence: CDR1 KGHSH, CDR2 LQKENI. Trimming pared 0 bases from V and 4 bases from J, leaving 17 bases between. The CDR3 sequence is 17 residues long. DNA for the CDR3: TGTGCCAGCTCACCACCTTCGGGGGAAAGTAGGGCAGATACGCAGTATTTT. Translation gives CASSPPSGESRADTQYF.

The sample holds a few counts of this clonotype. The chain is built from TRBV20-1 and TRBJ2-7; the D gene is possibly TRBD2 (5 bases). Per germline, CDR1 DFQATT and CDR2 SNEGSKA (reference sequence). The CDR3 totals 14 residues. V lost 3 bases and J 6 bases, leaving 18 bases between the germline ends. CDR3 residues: CSASPGYNKGEQYF. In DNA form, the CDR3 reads TGCAGTGCTAGCCCGGGATACAACAAGGGCGAGCAGTACTTC.

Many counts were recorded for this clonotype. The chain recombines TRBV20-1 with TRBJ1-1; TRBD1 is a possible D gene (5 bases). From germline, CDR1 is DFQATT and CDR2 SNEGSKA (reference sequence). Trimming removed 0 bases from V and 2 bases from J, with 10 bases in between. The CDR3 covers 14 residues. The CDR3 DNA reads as TGCAGTGCTAGAGATCGGGGGTATAACACTGAAGCTTTCTTT. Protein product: CSARDRGYNTEAFF.

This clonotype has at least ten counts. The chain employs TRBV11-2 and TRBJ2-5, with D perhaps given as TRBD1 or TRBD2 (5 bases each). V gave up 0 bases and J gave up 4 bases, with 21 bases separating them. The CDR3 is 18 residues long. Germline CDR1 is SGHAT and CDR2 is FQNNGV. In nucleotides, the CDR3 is TGTGCCAGCAGCTTAGATTCGGGGAGACAGTCCCTCCCAGAGACCCAGTACTTC. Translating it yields CASSLDSGRQSLPETQYF. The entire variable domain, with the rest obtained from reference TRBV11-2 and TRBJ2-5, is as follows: EAGVAQSPRYKIIEKRQSVAFWCNPISGHATLYWYQQILGQGPKLLIQFQNNGVVDDSQLPKDRFSAERLKGVDSTLKIQPAKLEDSAVYLCASSLDSGRQSLPETQYFGPGTRLLVL.

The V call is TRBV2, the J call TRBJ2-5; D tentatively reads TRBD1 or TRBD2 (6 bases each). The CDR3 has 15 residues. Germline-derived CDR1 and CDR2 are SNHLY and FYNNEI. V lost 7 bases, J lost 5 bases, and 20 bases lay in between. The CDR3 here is CASNRWSGGGETQYF. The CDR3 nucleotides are TGTGCCAGCAACCGATGGTCCGGGGGCGGGGAGACCCAGTACTTC. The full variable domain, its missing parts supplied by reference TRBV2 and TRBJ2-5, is EPEVTQTPSHQVTQMGQEVILRCVPISNHLYFYWYRQILGQKVEFLVSFYNNEISEKSEIFDDQFSVERPDGSNFTLKIRSTKLEDSAMYFCASNRWSGGGETQYFGPGTRLLVL.

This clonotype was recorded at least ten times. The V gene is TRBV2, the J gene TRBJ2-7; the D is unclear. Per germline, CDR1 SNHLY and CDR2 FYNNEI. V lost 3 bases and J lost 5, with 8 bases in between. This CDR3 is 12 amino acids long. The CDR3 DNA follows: TGTGCCAGCAGTGACAGGATCGACGAGCAGTACTTC. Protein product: CASSDRIDEQYF.

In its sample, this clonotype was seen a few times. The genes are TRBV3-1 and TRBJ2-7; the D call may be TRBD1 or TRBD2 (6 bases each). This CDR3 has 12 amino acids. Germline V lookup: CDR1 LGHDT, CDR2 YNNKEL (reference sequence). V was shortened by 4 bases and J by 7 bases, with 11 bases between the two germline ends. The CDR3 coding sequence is TGTGCCAGCAGCCCGGGGGCTACGGAGCAGTACTTC. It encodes CASSPGATEQYF.

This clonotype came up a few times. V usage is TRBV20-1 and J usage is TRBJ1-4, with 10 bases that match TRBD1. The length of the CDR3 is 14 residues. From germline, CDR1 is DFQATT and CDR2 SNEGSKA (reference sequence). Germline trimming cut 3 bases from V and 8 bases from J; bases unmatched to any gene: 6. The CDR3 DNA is TGCAGTGCTAGTCCCGGGACAGGGGAGGAAAAACTGTTTTTT. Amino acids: CSASPGTGEEKLFF.

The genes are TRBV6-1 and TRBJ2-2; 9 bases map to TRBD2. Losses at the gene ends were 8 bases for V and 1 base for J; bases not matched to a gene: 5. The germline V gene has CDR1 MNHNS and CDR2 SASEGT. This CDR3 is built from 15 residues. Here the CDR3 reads CASASGAVNTGELFF. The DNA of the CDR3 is TGTGCCAGCGCTAGCGGGGCTGTGAACACCGGGGAGCTGTTTTTT.

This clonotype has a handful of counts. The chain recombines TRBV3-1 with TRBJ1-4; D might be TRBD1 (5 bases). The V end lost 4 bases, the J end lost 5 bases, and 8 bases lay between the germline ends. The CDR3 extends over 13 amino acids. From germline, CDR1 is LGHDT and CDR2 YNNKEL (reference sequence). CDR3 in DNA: TGTGCCAGCAGCCCCTGGGGGAATGAAAAACTGTTTTTT. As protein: CASSPWGNEKLFF.

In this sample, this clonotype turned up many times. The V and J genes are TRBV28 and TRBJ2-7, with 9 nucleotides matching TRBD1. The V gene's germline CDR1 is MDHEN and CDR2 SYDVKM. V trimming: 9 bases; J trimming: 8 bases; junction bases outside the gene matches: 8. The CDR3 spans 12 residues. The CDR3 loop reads CASTKQGAKQYF. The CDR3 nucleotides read TGTGCCAGTACTAAACAGGGGGCCAAGCAGTACTTC.

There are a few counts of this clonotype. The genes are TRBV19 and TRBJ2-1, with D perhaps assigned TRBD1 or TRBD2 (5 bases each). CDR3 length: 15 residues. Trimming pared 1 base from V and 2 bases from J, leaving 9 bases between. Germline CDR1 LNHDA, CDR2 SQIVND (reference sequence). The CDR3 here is CASSIGQGAYNEQFF. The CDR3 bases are TGTGCCAGTAGTATAGGGCAGGGAGCCTACAATGAGCAGTTCTTC.

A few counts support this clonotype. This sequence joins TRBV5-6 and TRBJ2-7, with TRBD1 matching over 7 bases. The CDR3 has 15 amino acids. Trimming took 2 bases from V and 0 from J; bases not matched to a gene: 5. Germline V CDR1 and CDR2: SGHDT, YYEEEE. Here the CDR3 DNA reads TGTGCCAGCAGCTTCCAGGACAGGAGCTCCTACGAGCAGTACTTC. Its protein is CASSFQDRSSYEQYF.

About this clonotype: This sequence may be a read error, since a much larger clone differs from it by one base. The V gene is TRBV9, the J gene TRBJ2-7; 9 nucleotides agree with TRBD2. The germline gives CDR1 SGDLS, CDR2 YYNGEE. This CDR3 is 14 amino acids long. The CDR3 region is CASSPSGANYVQYF. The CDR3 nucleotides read TGTGCCAGCAGTCCTAGCGGGGCTAACTACGTGCAGTACTTC.